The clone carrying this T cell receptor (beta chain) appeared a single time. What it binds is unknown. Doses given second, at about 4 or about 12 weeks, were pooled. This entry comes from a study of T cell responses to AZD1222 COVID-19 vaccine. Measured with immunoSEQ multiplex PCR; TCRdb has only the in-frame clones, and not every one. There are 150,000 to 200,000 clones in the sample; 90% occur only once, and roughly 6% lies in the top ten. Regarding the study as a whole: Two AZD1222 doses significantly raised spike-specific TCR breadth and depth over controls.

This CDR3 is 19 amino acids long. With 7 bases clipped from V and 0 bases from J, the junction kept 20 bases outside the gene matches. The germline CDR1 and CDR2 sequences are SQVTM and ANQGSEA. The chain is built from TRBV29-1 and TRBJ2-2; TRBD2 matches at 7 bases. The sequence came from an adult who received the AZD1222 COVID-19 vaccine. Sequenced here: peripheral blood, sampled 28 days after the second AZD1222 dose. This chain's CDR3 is CSARARAGDPASNTGELFF. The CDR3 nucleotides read TGCAGCGCTAGGGCCAGGGCGGGAGACCCCGCTTCGAACACCGGGGAGCTGTTTTTT.